These 20 T cell receptor beta chains came from one sample sequenced in a study of a mutant IDH1 vaccine in newly diagnosed glioma (dated by TCRdb to 2020 to 2022). To prepare the library, the immunoSEQ multiplex PCR assay was applied. Entries here come from immuneACCESS through TCRdb and include only in-frame sequences with V and J called. Some clones fail to appear in such tables; in the studies checked, an unresolved V gene covers under half of the shortfall, and the cause of the remainder is unknown. In this sample the table shows around 26,000 clones, roughly 93% of which occur a single time. The top ten constitute roughly 1.2% of the sample. The time point label, read with the paper, signifies: baseline, week 1 (first vaccination visit). Read against the paper, the sample's treatment or condition label means: pre-vaccination baseline after standard-of-care therapy. Sequencing was performed on PBMCs, taken from a glioma patient treated with radiotherapy, temozolomide or both. These receptors originate from a middle-aged man with glioma.

V usage is TRBV2 and J usage is TRBJ2-7; no firm D call. Germline V gene lookup returns CDR1 SNHLY and CDR2 FYNNEI. Deletions cut 3 bases from V and 2 bases from J, with 11 bases between. This CDR3 has 14 amino acids. This CDR3 is CASSDAGRPYEQYF. For the CDR3, the DNA is TGTGCCAGCAGTGATGCAGGCAGGCCCTACGAGCAGTACTTC.

This clone came up once. This sequence joins TRBV30 and TRBJ2-1; 11 bases match TRBD2. The V and J ends lost 1 base and 10 bases, in that order; junction bases with no gene match: 0. The CDR3 is 12 amino acids. From germline, CDR1 is GTSNPN and CDR2 SVGIG (reference sequence). The CDR3 protein is CAWSGLAGEQFF. The CDR3 region has the DNA TGTGCCTGGAGTGGACTAGCGGGAGAGCAGTTCTTC.

V gene TRBV7-3 combines with J gene TRBJ2-6; D remains ambiguous. CDR1 is SGHTA, CDR2 FQGTGA, per germline. The CDR3 runs to 16 residues. The germline V and J ends were trimmed by 0 bases and 1 base, with 7 bases remaining between them. Here the CDR3 reads CASSLTSLSGANVLTF. The CDR3 coding sequence is TGTGCCAGCAGCTTAACATCCCTGTCTGGGGCCAACGTCCTGACTTTC. Combining the CDR3 with reference TRBV7-3 and TRBJ2-6 gives the whole variable domain GAGVSQTPSNKVTEKGKYVELRCDPISGHTALYWYRQSLGQGPEFLIYFQGTGAADDSGLPNDRFFAVRPEGSVSTLKIQRTERGDSAVYLCASSLTSLSGANVLTFGAGSRLTVL.

This chain links TRBV19 with TRBJ1-5; D uncertain. From germline, CDR1 is LNHDA and CDR2 SQIVND (reference sequence). This CDR3 has 14 residues. V shed 3 bases and J shed 4 bases, with 10 bases lying between them. As DNA, the CDR3 is TGTGCCAGTAGTATGGAGGGTGGTAATCAGCCCCAGCATTTT. This sequence encodes CASSMEGGNQPQHF.

V usage is TRBV29-1 and J usage is TRBJ1-2; D is unresolved. Germline V gene sequence: CDR1 SQVTM, CDR2 ANQGSEA. V lost 4 bases and J 10 bases, leaving 10 bases between the germline ends. This CDR3 region has 10 residues. The CDR3 loop is CSVAQPVYTF. DNA for the CDR3: TGCAGCGTTGCCCAACCGGTCTACACCTTC.

This chain joins TRBV5-1 and TRBJ2-2, with D possibly TRBD2 on 6 matching bases. The CDR3 totals 15 residues. The V gene's germline CDR1 is SGHRS and CDR2 YFSETQ. Between the trimmed V and J ends, which lost 0 bases and 5 bases, there was a span of 11 bases. In DNA form, the CDR3 reads TGCGCCAGCAGCTTGGTGATAGCGGCTACCGGGGAGCTGTTTTTT. Protein: CASSLVIAATGELFF.

This clone was detected only once. This chain connects TRBV7-2 to TRBJ2-1; a weak D match, TRBD2 (6 bases). V was trimmed by 5 bases and J by 5 bases, leaving 16 bases between them. The V gene's germline CDR1 is SGHTA and CDR2 FQGNSA. This CDR3 has 15 amino acids. The CDR3 sequence: CASSAALRTNNEQFF. CDR3 nucleotides: TGTGCCAGCAGCGCGGCTCTCCGGACTAACAATGAGCAGTTCTTC.

This clone came up once. This sequence joins TRBV11-3 and TRBJ2-3; D unresolved. The germline V and J ends were trimmed by 5 bases and 4 bases, with 7 bases remaining between them. Germline V gives CDR1 SGHNT, CDR2 YENEEA. CDR3 size: 12 residues. Here the CDR3 DNA reads TGTGCCAGCAGCCAACAGTCAGATACGCAGTATTTT. Translation gives CASSQQSDTQYF.

As DNA, the CDR3 is TGTGCCAGCATCTTGTCGGGGGGCTCCTACGAGCAGTACTTC. This sequence encodes CASILSGGSYEQYF. The chain is built from TRBV28 and TRBJ2-7; TRBD2 matches 7 bases. The germline CDR1 and CDR2 sequences are MDHEN and SYDVKM. This CDR3 has 14 amino acids. The V and J ends lost 7 bases and 0 bases, in that order; junction bases with no gene match: 6.

This chain uses TRBV7-8 with TRBJ1-2, with D hard to call. Looked up from germline, CDR1 is SGHVS and CDR2 is FQNEAQ. V lost 1 base to trimming and J lost 1 base, with 7 bases between them. This CDR3 is 14 amino acids long. CDR3 protein: CASSLVRNNYGYTF. For the CDR3, the DNA is TGTGCCAGCAGCTTAGTAAGGAATAACTATGGCTACACCTTC.

The genes are TRBV15 and TRBJ1-2; TRBD1 aligns across 7 bases. Germline trimming cut 0 bases from V and 4 bases from J; bases unmatched to any gene: 5. CDR3 length: 15 residues. The germline V gene encodes CDR1 LNHNV and CDR2 YYDKDF (reference sequence). The DNA of the CDR3 is TGTGCCACCAGCAGAGAAGACAGGGACGGCTATGGCTACACCTTC. Residues: CATSREDRDGYGYTF.

The chain uses TRBV19 and TRBJ1-5; 9 bases line up with TRBD1. This CDR3 comprises 18 residues. The V segment lost 3 bases and the J segment 2 bases; nucleotides outside the gene matches: 11. The germline gives CDR1 LNHDA, CDR2 SQIVND (reference sequence). CDR3 amino acids: CASSMGQGGPGGNQPQHF. CDR3 nucleotide sequence: TGTGCCAGTAGTATGGGACAGGGAGGTCCTGGAGGCAATCAGCCCCAGCATTTT. The entire variable domain, with the rest obtained from reference TRBV19 and TRBJ1-5, is as follows: DGGITQSPKYLFRKEGQNVTLSCEQNLNHDAMYWYRQDPGQGLRLIYYSQIVNDFQKGDIAEGYSVSREKKESFPLTVTSAQKNPTAFYLCASSMGQGGPGGNQPQHFGDGTRLSIL.

The chain combines TRBV12-5 with TRBJ1-6; no reliable D call. This CDR3 region has 13 residues. The V gene lost 2 bases and the J gene lost 10 bases, with 9 bases spanning the gap. Looked up from germline, CDR1 is LGHNT and CDR2 is FRNRAP. Here the CDR3 DNA reads TGTGCTAGTGGTTTGTACGATCTATCACCCCTCCACTTT. It specifies CASGLYDLSPLHF.

V usage is TRBV5-1 and J usage is TRBJ2-4; the D is unclear. V shed 2 bases and J shed 3 bases, with 15 bases lying between them. CDR1 and CDR2 from the germline V gene are SGHRS and YFSETQ. This CDR3 region has 16 residues. CDR3 nucleotides: TGCGCCAGCAGCTTCGACTCTTGGCAGGTCAAAAACATTCAGTACTTC. The encoded protein is CASSFDSWQVKNIQYF.

The chain couples TRBV7-9 to TRBJ2-7, with D uncertain. Per the germline V gene, CDR1 is SEHNR and CDR2 is FQNEAQ (reference sequence). V lost 5 bases and J lost 0, with 14 bases in between. CDR3 length: 15 amino acids. The CDR3 spells CASSVGRSSSYEQYF. The DNA of the CDR3 is TGTGCCAGCAGCGTAGGACGTTCTAGCTCCTACGAGCAGTACTTC.

This clone came up once. V gene TRBV5-5 combines with J gene TRBJ1-5, with D unclear. This CDR3 comprises 15 residues. The germline V and J ends were trimmed by 1 base and 5 bases, with 13 bases remaining between them. Germline V gene data show CDR1 as SGHKS and CDR2 as YYEKEE (reference sequence). The CDR3 DNA reads TGTGCCAGCAGCTTGCTGGGCGCCCCCGATCAGCCCCAGCATTTT. It translates to CASSLLGAPDQPQHF.

This chain connects TRBV27 to TRBJ2-7; 7 positions agree with TRBD1. This CDR3 has 14 amino acids. Germline V gene sequence: CDR1 MNHEY, CDR2 SMNVEV (reference sequence). The J segment lost 5 bases and the V segment lost 4 bases, leaving 8 bases of the junction unmatched. The CDR3 DNA sequence: TGTGCCAGCAGTTGGAAGGGGGCGAGAAACGAGCAGTACTTC. Translating gives CASSWKGARNEQYF.

V gene TRBV18 combines with J gene TRBJ1-2; D uncertain. The V gene lost 4 bases and the J gene lost 0 bases, with 9 bases spanning the gap. Germline V CDR1 and CDR2: KGHSH, LQKENI. The CDR3 runs to 14 residues. In DNA, the CDR3 is TGTGCCAGCTCACAACAGCAAACTAACTATGGCTACACCTTC. Translated: CASSQQQTNYGYTF.

The chain combines TRBV19 with TRBJ2-7, with D unclear. Trimming took 1 base from V and 1 from J, leaving 17 bases between them. CDR1 LNHDA and CDR2 SQIVND come from the germline V gene (reference sequence). The CDR3 extends over 17 amino acids. The CDR3 protein is CASSIAWSETASYEQYF. DNA for the CDR3: TGTGCCAGTAGTATAGCCTGGAGCGAAACAGCTTCCTACGAGCAGTACTTC.

J is TRBJ1-2 and V is TRBV7-9, with D maybe TRBD1 (5 bases). The germline V and J ends were trimmed by 1 base and 0 bases, with 9 bases remaining between them. CDR1 is SEHNR, CDR2 FQNEAQ, per germline (reference sequence). The CDR3 is made up of 15 amino acids. The CDR3 bases are TGTGCCAGCAGCTTAGGCCCGGGGGCTAACTATGGCTACACCTTC. This gives the protein CASSLGPGANYGYTF.